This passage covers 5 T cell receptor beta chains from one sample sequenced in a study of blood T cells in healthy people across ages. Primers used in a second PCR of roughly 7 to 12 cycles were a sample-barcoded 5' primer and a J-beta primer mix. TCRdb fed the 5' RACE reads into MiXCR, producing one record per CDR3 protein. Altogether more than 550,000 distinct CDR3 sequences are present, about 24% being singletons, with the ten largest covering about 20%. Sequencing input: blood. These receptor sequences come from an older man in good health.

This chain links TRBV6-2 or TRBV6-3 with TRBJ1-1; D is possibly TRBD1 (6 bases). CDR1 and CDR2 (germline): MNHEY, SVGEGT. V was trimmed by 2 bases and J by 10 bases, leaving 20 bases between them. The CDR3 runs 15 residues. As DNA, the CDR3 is TGTGCCAGCAGTTACGAGTTCCTGGGGGCGACCGGAGCTTTCTTT. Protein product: CASSYEFLGATGAFF.

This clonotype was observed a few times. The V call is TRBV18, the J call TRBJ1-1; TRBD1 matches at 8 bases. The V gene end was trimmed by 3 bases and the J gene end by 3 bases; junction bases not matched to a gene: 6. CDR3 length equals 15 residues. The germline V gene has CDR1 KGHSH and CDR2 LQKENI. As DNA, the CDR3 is TGTGCCAGCTCACCGTTCAGGGGGCGAGACACTGAAGCTTTCTTT. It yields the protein CASSPFRGRDTEAFF. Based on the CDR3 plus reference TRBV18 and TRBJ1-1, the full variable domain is NAGVMQNPRHLVRRRGQEARLRCSPMKGHSHVYWYRQLPEEGLKFMVYLQKENIIDESGMPKERFSAEFPKEGPSILRIQQVVRGDSAAYFCASSPFRGRDTEAFFGQGTRLTVV.

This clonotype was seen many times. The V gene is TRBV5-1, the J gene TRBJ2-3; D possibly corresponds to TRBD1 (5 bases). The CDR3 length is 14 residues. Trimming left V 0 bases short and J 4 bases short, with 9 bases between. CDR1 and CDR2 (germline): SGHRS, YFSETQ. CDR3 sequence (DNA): TGCGCCAGCAGCTTGGAGGGGTTCGCAGATACGCAGTATTTT. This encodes CASSLEGFADTQYF.

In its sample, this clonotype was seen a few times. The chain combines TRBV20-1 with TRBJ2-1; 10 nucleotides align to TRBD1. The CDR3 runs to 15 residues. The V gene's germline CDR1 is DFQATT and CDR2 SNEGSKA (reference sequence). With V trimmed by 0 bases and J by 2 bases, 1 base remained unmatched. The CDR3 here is CSARDGQGAYNEQFF. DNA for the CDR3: TGCAGTGCTAGAGACGGACAGGGGGCCTACAATGAGCAGTTCTTC.

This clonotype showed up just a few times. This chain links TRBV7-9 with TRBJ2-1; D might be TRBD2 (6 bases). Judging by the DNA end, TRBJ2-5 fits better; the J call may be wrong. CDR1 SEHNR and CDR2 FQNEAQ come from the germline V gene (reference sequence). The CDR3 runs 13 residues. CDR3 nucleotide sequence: TGTGCCAGCAGCCCCGGGACTTTGAGGACCCAGTACTTC. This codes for CASSPGTLRTQYF.